This T cell receptor beta chain is from a study of beta chain features in type 1 diabetes. Study in general: Across the samples, some 99 million sorted cells were examined in total.

Each donor gave one heparinised blood draw averaging about 100 mL. Whole-study results and caveats: Type 1 diabetes patients had fewer VDJ junction insertions and more deletions. The naive, central memory and Treg TCRB repertoires showed an apparent similarity that was greater among patients than among healthy donors.

Concerning this clone itself: Its antigen is still unknown.

What was sequenced were expressed TCRB transcripts, since all of the isolated RNA had been reverse transcribed. Sequencing used immunoSEQ multiplex PCR; TCRdb keeps in-frame clones, though not all of them. The data hold hundreds of thousands of clones, with 15% to 17% observed a single time. This CDR3 is built from 12 residues. V gene TRBV12-2 combines with J gene TRBJ2-5. TRBV12-2 is classified as a pseudogene. The TCR originated in a man aged 18 to 30 in good health. The specimen was naive CD4+ T cells from blood. CDR3 protein: CASRLRKETQYF. Here the CDR3 DNA reads TGTGCAAGTCGCTTACGGAAAGAGACCCAGTACTTC.